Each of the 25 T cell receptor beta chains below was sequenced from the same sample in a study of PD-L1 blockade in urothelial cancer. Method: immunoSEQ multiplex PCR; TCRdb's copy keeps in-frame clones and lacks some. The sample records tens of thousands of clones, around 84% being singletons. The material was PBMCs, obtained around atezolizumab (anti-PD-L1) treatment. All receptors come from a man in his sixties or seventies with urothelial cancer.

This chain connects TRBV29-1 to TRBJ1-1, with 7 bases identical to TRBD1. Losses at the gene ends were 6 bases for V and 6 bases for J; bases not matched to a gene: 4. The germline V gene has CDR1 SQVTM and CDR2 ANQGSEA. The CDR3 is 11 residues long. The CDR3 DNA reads TGCAGCGTGACCGACAGGGCTGAAGCTTTCTTT. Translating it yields CSVTDRAEAFF.

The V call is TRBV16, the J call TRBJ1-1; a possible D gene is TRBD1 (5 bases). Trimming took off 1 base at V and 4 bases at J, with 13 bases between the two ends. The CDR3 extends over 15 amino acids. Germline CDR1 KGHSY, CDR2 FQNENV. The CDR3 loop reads CASSQFLRGFTEAFF. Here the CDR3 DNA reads TGTGCCAGCAGCCAATTTTTGCGGGGCTTCACTGAAGCTTTCTTT.

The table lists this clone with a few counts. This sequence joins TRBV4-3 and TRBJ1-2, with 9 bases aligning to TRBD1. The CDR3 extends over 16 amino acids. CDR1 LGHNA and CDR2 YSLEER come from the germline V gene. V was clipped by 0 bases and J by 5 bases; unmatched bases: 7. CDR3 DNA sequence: TGCGCCAGCAGCCAAGATTGGAGTGGGACAGGGTATGGCTACACCTTC. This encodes CASSQDWSGTGYGYTF.

The CDR3 spells CASSQLAGEGGGTDTQYF. CDR3 in DNA: TGTGCCAGCAGTCAACTAGCGGGAGAGGGCGGCGGCACAGATACGCAGTATTTT. The rearrangement uses TRBV7-8 and TRBJ2-3; 11 bases fit TRBD2. Germline CDR1 and CDR2: SGHVS and FQNEAQ. The CDR3 is made up of 18 amino acids. Losses at the gene ends were 6 bases for V and 1 base for J; bases not matched to a gene: 12.

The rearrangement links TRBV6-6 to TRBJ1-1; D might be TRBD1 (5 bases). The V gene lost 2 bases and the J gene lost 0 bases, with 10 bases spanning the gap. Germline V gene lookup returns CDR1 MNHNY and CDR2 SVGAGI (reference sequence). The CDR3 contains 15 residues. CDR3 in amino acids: CASSYDRVMNTEAFF. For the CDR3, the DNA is TGTGCCAGCAGTTACGACAGAGTGATGAACACTGAAGCTTTCTTT.

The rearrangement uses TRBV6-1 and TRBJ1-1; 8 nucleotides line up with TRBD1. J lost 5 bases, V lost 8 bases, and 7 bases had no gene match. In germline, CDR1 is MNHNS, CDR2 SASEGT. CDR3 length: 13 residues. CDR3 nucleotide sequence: TGTGCCAGCCCGACAGGGGTGGAGACTGAAGCTTTCTTT. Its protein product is CASPTGVETEAFF.

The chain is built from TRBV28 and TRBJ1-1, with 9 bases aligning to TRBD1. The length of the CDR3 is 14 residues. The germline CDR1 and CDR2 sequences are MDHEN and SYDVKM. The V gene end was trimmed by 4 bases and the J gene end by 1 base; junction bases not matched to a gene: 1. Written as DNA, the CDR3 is TGTGCCAGCAGTTCGACAGGGGGGAACACTGAAGCTTTCTTT. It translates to CASSSTGGNTEAFF.

The CDR3 sequence: CASSQSFTGFPGELFF. CDR3 in DNA: TGCGCCAGCAGCCAGTCCTTTACAGGGTTTCCCGGGGAGCTGTTTTTT. The gene calls are TRBV4-1 and TRBJ2-2; maybe TRBD1 (6 bases). This CDR3 has 16 residues. The germline V gene has CDR1 MGHRA and CDR2 YSYEKL. Between the trimmed V and J ends, which lost 3 bases and 6 bases, there was a span of 17 bases.

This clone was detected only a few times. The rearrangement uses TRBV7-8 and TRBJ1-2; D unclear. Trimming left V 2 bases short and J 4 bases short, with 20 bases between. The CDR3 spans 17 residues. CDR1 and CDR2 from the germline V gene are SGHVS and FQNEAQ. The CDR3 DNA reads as TGTGCCAGCAGCTTAAGGATCACACAGAGAAGATCCTATGGCTACACCTTC. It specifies CASSLRITQRRSYGYTF.

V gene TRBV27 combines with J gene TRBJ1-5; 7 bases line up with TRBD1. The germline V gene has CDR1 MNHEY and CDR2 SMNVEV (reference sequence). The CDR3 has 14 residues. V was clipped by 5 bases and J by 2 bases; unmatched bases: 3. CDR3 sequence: CASSTGERNQPQHF. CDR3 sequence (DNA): TGTGCCAGCAGTACAGGGGAGCGCAATCAGCCCCAGCATTTT.

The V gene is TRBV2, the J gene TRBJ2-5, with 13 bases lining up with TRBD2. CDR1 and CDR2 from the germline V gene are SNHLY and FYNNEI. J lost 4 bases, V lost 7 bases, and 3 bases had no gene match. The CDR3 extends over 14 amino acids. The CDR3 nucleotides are TGTGCCAGCAAGGGACTAGCGGGACGAGAGACCCAGTACTTC. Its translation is CASKGLAGRETQYF.

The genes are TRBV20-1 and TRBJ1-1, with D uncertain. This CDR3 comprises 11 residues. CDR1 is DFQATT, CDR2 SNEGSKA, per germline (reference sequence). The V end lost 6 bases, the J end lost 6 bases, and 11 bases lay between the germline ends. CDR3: CSANPRSEAFF. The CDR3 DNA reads TGCAGTGCCAACCCCAGGTCTGAAGCTTTCTTT.

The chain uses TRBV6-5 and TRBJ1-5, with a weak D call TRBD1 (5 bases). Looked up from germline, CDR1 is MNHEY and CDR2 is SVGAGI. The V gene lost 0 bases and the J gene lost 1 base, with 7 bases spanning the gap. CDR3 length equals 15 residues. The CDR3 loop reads CASSYSPGSNQPQHF. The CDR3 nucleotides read TGTGCCAGCAGTTACTCGCCAGGGAGCAATCAGCCCCAGCATTTT.

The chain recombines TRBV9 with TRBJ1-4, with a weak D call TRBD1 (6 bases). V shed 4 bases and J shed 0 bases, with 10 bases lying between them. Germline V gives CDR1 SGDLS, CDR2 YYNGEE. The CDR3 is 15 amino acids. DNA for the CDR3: TGTGCCAGCAGCCTCCAGGGGTCAACTAATGAAAAACTGTTTTTT. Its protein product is CASSLQGSTNEKLFF.

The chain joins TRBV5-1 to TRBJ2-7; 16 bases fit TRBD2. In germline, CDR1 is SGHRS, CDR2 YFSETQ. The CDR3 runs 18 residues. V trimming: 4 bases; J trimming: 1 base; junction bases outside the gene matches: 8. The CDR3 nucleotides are TGCGCCAGCAGCGTGGGACTAGCGGGAGGGACGATTTCCTACGAGCAGTACTTC. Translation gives CASSVGLAGGTISYEQYF.

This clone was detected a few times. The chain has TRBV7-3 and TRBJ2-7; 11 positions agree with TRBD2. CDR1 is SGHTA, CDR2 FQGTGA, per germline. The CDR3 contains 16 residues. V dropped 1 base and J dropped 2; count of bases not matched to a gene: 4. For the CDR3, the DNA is TGTGCCAGCAGCTTAAAGGAACTAGCGGGAGCCTACGAGCAGTACTTC. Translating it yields CASSLKELAGAYEQYF.

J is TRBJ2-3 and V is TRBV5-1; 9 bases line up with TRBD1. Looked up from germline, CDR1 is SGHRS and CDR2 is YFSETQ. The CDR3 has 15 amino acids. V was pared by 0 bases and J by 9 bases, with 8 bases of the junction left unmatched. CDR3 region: CASSLGQTGGRTQYF. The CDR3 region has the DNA TGCGCCAGCAGCTTGGGTCAAACAGGGGGCAGGACGCAGTATTTT.

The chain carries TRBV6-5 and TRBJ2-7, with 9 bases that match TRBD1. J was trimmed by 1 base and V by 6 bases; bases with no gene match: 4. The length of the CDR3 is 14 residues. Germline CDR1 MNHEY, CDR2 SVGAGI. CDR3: CASRTGQGSYEQYF. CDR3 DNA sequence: TGTGCCAGCAGGACGGGACAGGGTTCCTACGAGCAGTACTTC.

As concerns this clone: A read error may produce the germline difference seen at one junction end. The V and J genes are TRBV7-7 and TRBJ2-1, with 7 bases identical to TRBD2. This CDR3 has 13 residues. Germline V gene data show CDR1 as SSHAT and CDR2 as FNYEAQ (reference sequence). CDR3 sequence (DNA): TGTGCTAGCAGCGCCAGGGAGGGCAATGAGCAGTTCTTC. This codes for CASSAREGNEQFF.

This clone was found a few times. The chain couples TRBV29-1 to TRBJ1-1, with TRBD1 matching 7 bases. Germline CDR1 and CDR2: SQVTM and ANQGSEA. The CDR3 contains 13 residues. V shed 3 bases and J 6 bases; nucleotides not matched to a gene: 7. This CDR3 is CSVETGNWAEAFF. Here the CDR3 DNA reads TGCAGCGTTGAGACAGGGAACTGGGCTGAAGCTTTCTTT.

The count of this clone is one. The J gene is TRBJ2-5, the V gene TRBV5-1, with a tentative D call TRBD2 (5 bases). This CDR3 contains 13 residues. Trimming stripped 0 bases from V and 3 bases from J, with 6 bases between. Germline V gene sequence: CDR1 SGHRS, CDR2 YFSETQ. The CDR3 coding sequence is TGCGCCAGCAGCTTGGGGACTGAAGAGACCCAGTACTTC. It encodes CASSLGTEETQYF.

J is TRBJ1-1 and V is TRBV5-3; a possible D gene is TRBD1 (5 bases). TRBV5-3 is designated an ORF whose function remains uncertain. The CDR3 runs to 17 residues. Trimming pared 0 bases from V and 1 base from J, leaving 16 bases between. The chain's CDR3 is CARSLDWGVTENTEAFF. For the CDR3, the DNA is TGTGCCAGAAGCTTGGATTGGGGGGTCACCGAGAACACTGAAGCTTTCTTT.

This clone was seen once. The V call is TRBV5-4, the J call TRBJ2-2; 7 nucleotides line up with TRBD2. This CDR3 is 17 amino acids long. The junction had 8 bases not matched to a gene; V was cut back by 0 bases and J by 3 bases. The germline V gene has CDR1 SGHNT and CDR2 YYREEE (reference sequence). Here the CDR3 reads CASSLGFSGMYTGELFF. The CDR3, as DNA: TGTGCCAGCAGCTTGGGATTCAGCGGGATGTACACCGGGGAGCTGTTTTTT. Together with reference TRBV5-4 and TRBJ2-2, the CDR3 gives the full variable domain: ETGVTQSPTHLIKTRGQQVTLRCSSQSGHNTVSWYQQALGQGPQFIFQYYREEENGRGNFPPRFSGLQFPNYSSELNVNALELDDSALYLCASSLGFSGMYTGELFFGEGSRLTVL.

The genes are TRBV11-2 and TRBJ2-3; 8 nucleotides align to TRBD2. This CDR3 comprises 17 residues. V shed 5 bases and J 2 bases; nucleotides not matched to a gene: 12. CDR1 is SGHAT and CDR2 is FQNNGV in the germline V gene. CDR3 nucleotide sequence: TGTGCCAGCAGCCTAAGTGGTAGCGGGATGAACACAGATACGCAGTATTTT. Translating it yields CASSLSGSGMNTDTQYF.

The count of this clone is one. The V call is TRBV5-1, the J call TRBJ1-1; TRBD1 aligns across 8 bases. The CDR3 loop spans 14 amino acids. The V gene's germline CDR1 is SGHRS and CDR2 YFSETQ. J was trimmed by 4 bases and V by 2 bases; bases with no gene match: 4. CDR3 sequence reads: CASSFGQGGTEAFF. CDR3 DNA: TGCGCCAGCAGCTTCGGACAGGGAGGCACTGAAGCTTTCTTT. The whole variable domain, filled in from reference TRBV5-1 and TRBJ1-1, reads KAGVTQTPRYLIKTRGQQVTLSCSPISGHRSVSWYQQTPGQGLQFLFEYFSETQRNKGNFPGRFSGRQFSNSRSEMNVSTLELGDSALYLCASSFGQGGTEAFFGQGTRLTVV.